This TCR beta chain was profiled in a study of T cells after yellow fever vaccination. Study-wide results and limits: Clones that expanded after primary vaccination mostly reappeared after the booster (roughly 97% CD4, 70% to 90% CD8). A weaker but faster secondary response was observed, peaking on day 5 versus 15.

This clonotype was seen a handful of times. Its matching antigen is unknown. From the 5' RACE reads, TCRdb called clonotypes with MiXCR, one entry per CDR3 protein. The data contain hundreds of thousands of distinct CDR3 sequences, approximately 12% of them singletons. The CDR3 loop spans 13 amino acids. CDR1 SGHTA and CDR2 FQGTGA come from the germline V gene. Trimming took off 5 bases at V and 10 bases at J, with 15 bases between the two ends. Sequencing was performed on PBMCs, taken on the day of the yellow fever booster vaccination. The receptor comes from a man younger than 40 who received the YFV17D yellow fever vaccine. The V gene is TRBV7-3, the J gene TRBJ2-1; D perhaps matches TRBD1 (5 bases). CDR3 sequence reads: CASSKSDTVEQFF. CDR3 DNA: TGTGCCAGCAGCAAGTCGGACACCGTGGAGCAGTTCTTC.